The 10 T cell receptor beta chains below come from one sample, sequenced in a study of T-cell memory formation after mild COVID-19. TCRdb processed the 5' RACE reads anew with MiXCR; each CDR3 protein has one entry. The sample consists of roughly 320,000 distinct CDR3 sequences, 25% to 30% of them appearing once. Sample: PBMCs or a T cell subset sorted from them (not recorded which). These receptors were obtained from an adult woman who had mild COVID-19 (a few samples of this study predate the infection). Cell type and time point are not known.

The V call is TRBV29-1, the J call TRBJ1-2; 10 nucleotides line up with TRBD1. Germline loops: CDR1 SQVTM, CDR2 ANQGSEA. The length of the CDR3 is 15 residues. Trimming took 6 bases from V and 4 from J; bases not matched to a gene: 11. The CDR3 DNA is TGCAGCGTCTCTCCCGGGACAGGGGTTGTCTATGGCTACACCTTC. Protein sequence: CSVSPGTGVVYGYTF.

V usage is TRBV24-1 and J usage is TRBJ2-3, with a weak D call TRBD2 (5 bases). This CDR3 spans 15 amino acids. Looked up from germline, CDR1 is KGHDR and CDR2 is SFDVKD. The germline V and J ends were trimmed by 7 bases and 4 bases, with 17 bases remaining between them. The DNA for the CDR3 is TGTGCCACCAGCCCTGCGGGCCCCGGCGCAGATACGCAGTATTTT. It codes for CATSPAGPGADTQYF.

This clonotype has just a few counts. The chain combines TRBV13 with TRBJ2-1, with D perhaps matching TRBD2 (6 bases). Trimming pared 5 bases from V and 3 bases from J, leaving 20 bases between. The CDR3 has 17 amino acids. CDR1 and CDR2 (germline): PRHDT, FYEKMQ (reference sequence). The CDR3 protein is CASSPGGDSVRYNEQFF. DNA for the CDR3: TGTGCCAGCAGCCCCGGTGGGGACTCCGTTCGCTACAATGAGCAGTTCTTC. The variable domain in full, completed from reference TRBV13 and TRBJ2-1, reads AAGVIQSPRHLIKEKRETATLKCYPIPRHDTVYWYQQGPGQDPQFLISFYEKMQSDKGSIPDRFSAQQFSDYHSELNMSSLELGDSALYFCASSPGGDSVRYNEQFFGPGTRLTVL.

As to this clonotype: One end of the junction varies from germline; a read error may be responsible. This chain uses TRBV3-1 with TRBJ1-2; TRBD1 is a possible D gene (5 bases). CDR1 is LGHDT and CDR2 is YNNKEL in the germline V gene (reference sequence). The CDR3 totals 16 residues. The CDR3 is CASSPQWGTTSYSYTF. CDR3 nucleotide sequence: TGTGCCAGCAGCCCACAATGGGGGACCACCAGCTATAGCTACACCTTC.

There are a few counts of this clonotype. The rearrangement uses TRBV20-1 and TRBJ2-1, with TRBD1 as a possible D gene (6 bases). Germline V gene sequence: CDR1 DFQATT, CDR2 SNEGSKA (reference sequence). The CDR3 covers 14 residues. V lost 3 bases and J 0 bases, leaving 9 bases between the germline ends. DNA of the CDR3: TGCAGTGCTAGTACAGGGAGCTCCTACAATGAGCAGTTCTTC. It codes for CSASTGSSYNEQFF.

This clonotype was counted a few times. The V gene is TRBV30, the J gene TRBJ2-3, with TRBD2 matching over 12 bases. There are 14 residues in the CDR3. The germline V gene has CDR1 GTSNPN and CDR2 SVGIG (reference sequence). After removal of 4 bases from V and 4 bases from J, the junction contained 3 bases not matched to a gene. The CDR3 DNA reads TGTGCCTGGACCCGACTAGCGGGGGCAGATACGCAGTATTTT. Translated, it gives CAWTRLAGADTQYF. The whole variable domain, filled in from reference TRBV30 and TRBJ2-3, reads SQTIHQWPATLVQPVGSPLSLECTVEGTSNPNLYWYRQAAGRGLQLLFYSVGIGQISSEVPQNLSASRPQDRQFILSSKKLLLSDSGFYLCAWTRLAGADTQYFGPGTRLTVL.

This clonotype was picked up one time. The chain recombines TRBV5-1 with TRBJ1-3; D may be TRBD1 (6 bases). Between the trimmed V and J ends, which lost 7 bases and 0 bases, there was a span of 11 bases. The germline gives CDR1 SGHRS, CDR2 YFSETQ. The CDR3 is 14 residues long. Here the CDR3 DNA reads TGCGCCAGCGCGGGGGGCTCCTCTGGAAACACCATATATTTT. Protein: CASAGGSSGNTIYF.

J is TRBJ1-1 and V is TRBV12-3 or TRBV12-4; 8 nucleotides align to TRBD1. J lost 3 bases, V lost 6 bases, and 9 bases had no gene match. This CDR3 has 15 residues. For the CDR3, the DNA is TGTGCCAGCAGCTACCAGGGGGCGGCTTACACTGAAGCTTTCTTT. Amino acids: CASSYQGAAYTEAFF.

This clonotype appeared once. Written as DNA, the CDR3 is TGTGCCAGCAGTGAAGACCCAATAGGGGGGCAAGAGACCCAGTACTTC. Its translation is CASSEDPIGGQETQYF. The V and J genes are TRBV6-1 and TRBJ2-5; D may correspond to TRBD1 or TRBD2 (6 bases each). The ends were cut back, 1 base at V and 2 bases at J, with 14 bases in the middle. The CDR3 totals 16 residues. Germline CDR1 MNHNS, CDR2 SASEGT.

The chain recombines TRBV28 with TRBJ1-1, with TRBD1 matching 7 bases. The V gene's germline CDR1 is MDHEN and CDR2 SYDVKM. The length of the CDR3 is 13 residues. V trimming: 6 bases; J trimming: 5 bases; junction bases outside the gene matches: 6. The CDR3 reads CASRSGGRTEAFF. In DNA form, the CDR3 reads TGTGCCAGCAGGTCAGGGGGGAGGACTGAAGCTTTCTTT.